This TCR beta chain is drawn from a study of blood T cell repertoires in COVID-19. This clone was detected only once. Data came from immunoSEQ multiplex PCR; TCRdb stores just in-frame clones and leaves some out. The sample shows about 120,000 clones, about 89% of them seen only once. This clonotype was obtained from a human donor with acute or convalescent COVID-19. The donor label of this sample is uncertain. The specimen was peripheral blood.

CDR3 bases: TGCGCCAGCAGCGCCACGGGGGAAAAGAAACTGTTTTTT. Its translation: CASSATGEKKLFF. The chain uses TRBV5-1 and TRBJ1-4; tentatively, D is TRBD1 (5 bases). V gave up 4 bases and J gave up 11 bases, with 15 bases separating them. CDR3 length: 13 amino acids. Germline loops: CDR1 SGHRS, CDR2 YFSETQ.